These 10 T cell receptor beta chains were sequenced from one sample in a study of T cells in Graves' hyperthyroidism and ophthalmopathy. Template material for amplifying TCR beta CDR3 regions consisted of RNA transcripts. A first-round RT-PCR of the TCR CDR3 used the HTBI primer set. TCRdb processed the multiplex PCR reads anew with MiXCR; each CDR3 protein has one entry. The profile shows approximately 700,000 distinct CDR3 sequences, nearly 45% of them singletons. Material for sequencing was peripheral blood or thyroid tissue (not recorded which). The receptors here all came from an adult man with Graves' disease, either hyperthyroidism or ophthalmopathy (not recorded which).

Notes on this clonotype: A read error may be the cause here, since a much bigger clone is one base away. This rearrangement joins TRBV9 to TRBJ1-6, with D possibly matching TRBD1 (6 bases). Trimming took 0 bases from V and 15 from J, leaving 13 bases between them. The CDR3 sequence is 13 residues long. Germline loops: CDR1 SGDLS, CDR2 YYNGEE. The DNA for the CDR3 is TGTGCCAGCAGCGTAGTTCATCAGGGGCTCCTCCACTTT. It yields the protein CASSVVHQGLLHF.

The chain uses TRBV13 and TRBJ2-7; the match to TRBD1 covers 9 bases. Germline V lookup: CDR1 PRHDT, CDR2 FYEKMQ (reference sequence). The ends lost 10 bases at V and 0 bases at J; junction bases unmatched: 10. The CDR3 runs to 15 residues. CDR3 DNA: TGTGCCACCTCCATCGACAGGGGGAGCTCCTACGAGCAGTACTTC. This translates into CATSIDRGSSYEQYF.

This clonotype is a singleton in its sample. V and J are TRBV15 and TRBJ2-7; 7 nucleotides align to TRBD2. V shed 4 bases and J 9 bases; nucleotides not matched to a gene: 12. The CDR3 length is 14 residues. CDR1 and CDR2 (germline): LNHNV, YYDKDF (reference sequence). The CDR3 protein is CATSTRTSWRGQYF. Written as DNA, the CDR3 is TGTGCCACCAGCACCCGGACTAGTTGGCGAGGGCAGTACTTC.

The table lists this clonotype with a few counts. CDR3 coding DNA: TGTGCCAGCAGTTGGACAGGGGCAGAGACCCAGTACTTC. Amino acids: CASSWTGAETQYF. The chain carries TRBV6-5 and TRBJ2-5; TRBD1 aligns across 9 bases. CDR3 length: 13 residues. From germline, CDR1 is MNHEY and CDR2 SVGAGI. Trimming removed 4 bases from V and 4 bases from J; junction bases left unmatched: 1.

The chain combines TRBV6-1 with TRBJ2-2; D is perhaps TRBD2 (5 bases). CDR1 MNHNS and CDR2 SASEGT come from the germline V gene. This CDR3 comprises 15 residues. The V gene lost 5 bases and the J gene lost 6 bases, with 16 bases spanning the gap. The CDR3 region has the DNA TGTGCCAGCAGTCCCGGGGATGCCTTGGCCGGGGAGCTGTTTTTT. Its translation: CASSPGDALAGELFF.

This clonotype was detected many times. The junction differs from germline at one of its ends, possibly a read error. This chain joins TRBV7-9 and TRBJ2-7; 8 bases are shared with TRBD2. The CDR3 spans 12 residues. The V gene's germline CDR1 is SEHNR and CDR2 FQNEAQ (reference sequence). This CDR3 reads CASSLAGGLPAF. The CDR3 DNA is TGTGCCAGCAGTTTGGCGGGAGGCCTCCCTGCCTTC.

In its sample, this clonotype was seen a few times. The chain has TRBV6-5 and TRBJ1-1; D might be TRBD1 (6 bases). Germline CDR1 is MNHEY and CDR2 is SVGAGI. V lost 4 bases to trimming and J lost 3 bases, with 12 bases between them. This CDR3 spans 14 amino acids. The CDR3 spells CASSLVGADTEAFF. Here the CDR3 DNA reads TGTGCCAGCAGTTTAGTGGGGGCCGACACTGAAGCTTTCTTT.

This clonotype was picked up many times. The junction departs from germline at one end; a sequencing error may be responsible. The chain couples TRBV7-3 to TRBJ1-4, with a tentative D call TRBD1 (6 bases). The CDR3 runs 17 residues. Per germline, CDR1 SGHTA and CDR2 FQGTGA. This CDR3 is CASTLSDSNTTNEKLFF. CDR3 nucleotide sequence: TGTGCCAGCACCTTATCGGACAGCAATACGACTAATGAAAAACTGTTTTTT. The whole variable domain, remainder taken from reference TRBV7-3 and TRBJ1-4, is GAGVSQTPSNKVTEKGKYVELRCDPISGHTALYWYRQSLGQGPEFLIYFQGTGAADDSGLPNDRFFAVRPEGSVSTLKIQRTERGDSAVYLCASTLSDSNTTNEKLFFGSGTQLSVL.

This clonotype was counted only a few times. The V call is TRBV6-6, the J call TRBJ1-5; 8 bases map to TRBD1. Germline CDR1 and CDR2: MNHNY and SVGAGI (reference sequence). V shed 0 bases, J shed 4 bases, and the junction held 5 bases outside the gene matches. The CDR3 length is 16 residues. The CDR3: CASSYSTGESNQPQHF. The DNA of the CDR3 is TGTGCCAGCAGTTACTCGACAGGGGAGTCAAATCAGCCCCAGCATTTT.

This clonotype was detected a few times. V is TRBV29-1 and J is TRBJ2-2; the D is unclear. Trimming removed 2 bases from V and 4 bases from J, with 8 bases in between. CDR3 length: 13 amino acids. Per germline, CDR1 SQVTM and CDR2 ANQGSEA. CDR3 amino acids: CSVEKGFTGELFF. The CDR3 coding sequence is TGCAGCGTTGAAAAAGGGTTCACCGGGGAGCTGTTTTTT.